This is a list of T cell receptor beta chains from one sample in a study of T cell repertoires in cytomegalovirus infection. Which antigens these TCRs recognize remains unknown. TCRdb re-called the reads through MiXCR, storing one row per CDR3 protein. The sample lists under 500,000 distinct CDR3 sequences, roughly 43% occurring once. Here the sequenced sample was cultured PBMCs, taken from culture after CMV antigen stimulation. The receptors were gathered from a human donor in good health (CMV status not recorded). Some clones in this sample may be carry-over from other donors' samples. The CDR3 runs from the conserved cysteine through the conserved F or W. A D gene is named only where the DNA matches it firmly. Clone size is not always given. Where it is, it says once, few, many or a class for expanded clones.

clone_size,j_call,v_call,d_call,cdr3_aa,cdr3_nt
.,TRBJ2-3,TRBV20-1,.,CSAPRADSGTDTQYF,TGCAGTGCGCCGAGGGCGGACTCCGGGACAGATACGCAGTATTTT
once,TRBJ2-2,TRBV11-3,.,CASSSHSSGELFF,TGTGCCAGCAGCTCCCATTCGAGCGGGGAGCTGTTTTTT
.,TRBJ2-1,TRBV10-3,TRBD1,CATQHGTGAYNEQFF,TGTGCCACCCAACACGGGACAGGGGCTTACAATGAGCAGTTCTTC
.,TRBJ1-1,TRBV18,.,CASSPSGTEAFF,TGTGCCAGCTCACCCTCCGGGACAGAAGCTTTCTTT
few,TRBJ1-1,TRBV7-8,.,CASSFYPRREPFTEAFF,TGTGCCAGCAGCTTTTATCCGAGGCGGGAGCCTTTCACTGAAGCTTTCTTT
.,TRBJ1-2,TRBV7-2,TRBD1,CASSQTGDYGYTF,TGTGCCAGCAGCCAGACAGGGGACTATGGCTACACCTTC
few,TRBJ1-2,TRBV7-8,.,CASFFPGYGYTF,TGTGCCAGCTTCTTTCCAGGGTATGGCTACACCTTC
.,TRBJ2-7,TRBV11-2,.,CASSKLRTAPYEQYF,TGTGCCAGCAGCAAGCTGCGGACAGCACCTTACGAGCAGTACTTC
once,TRBJ2-3,TRBV6-1,TRBD2,CASSEEIAGILDTQYF,TGTGCCAGCAGTGAAGAGATAGCGGGGATTTTAGATACGCAGTATTTT
.,TRBJ2-1,TRBV12-3/TRBV12-4,.,CASSLGHVNEQFF,TGTGCCAGCAGTTTAGGGCATGTCAATGAGCAGTTCTTC
.,TRBJ1-5,TRBV6-2/TRBV6-3,.,CASGRLKQGGSQPQHF,TGTGCCAGCGGGCGACTGAAACAGGGAGGTTCCCAGCCCCAGCATTTT
.,TRBJ2-3,TRBV6-2/TRBV6-3,.,CASSYSPVRLTDTQYF,TGTGCCAGCAGTTACTCCCCTGTCCGCCTCACAGATACGCAGTATTTT
.,TRBJ2-7,TRBV7-9,.,CASSPPGSVHYEQYF,TGTGCCAGCAGCCCCCCGGGTAGCGTGCACTACGAGCAGTACTTC
.,TRBJ2-5,TRBV7-2,.,CASSYRMYQETQYF,TGTGCCAGCAGCTACCGGATGTACCAAGAGACCCAGTACTTC
few,TRBJ1-4,TRBV6-1,.,CASSDSQANNEKLFF,TGTGCCAGCAGTGATTCCCAGGCGAACAATGAAAAACTGTTTTTT
.,TRBJ2-2,TRBV9,.,CASSPGKLRELFF,TGTGCCAGCAGCCCCGGGAAACTGCGAGAGCTGTTTTTT
.,TRBJ1-2,TRBV7-9,TRBD1,CASSLLGDRLNYGYTF,TGTGCCAGCAGCTTATTAGGGGACAGACTTAACTATGGCTACACCTTC
.,TRBJ2-1,TRBV4-2,.,CASSQDPGAYEQFF,TGTGCCAGCAGCCAAGACCCAGGGGCCTATGAGCAGTTCTTC
.,TRBJ2-3,TRBV6-1,.,CASSGRRGAGTSTDTQYF,TGTGCCAGCAGTGGAAGAAGGGGGGCCGGTACTAGCACAGATACGCAGTATTTT
once,TRBJ1-6,TRBV7-3,.,CASSPSRMDSPLHF,TGTGCCAGCAGCCCCTCCCGGATGGATTCACCCCTCCACTTT
.,TRBJ2-3,TRBV9,.,CASSVVGSADTQYF,TGTGCCAGCAGCGTAGTCGGGAGCGCAGATACGCAGTATTTT
few,TRBJ1-1,TRBV6-6,TRBD1,CASSYRSGQGVKTEAFF,TGTGCCAGCAGTTATCGCTCCGGACAGGGGGTGAAGACTGAAGCTTTCTTT
many,TRBJ2-5,TRBV7-2,.,CASSSGFQETQYF,TGTGCCAGCAGCTCAGGGTTCCAAGAGACCCAGTACTTC
.,TRBJ2-5,TRBV12-3/TRBV12-4,.,CASSSLWGAETQYF,TGTGCCAGCAGTTCCCTTTGGGGTGCGGAGACCCAGTACTTC
.,TRBJ2-4,TRBV6-2/TRBV6-3,.,CASSRDWQNIQYF,TGTGCCAGCAGCAGGGACTGGCAAAACATTCAGTACTTC
.,TRBJ1-5,TRBV7-4,.,CASSATRTGAQHF,TGTGCCAGCAGCGCGACAAGGACCGGGGCCCAGCATTTT
few,TRBJ2-5,TRBV7-9,.,CASSFPPHGAQETQYF,TGTGCCAGCAGCTTCCCCCCTCATGGGGCCCAAGAGACCCAGTACTTC
.,TRBJ2-1,TRBV6-2/TRBV6-3,.,CASNDQSSYNEQFF,TGTGCCAGCAACGACCAAAGCTCCTACAATGAGCAGTTCTTC
.,TRBJ1-2,TRBV19,.,CASSLRGPYGYTF,TGTGCCAGTAGTCTGAGGGGTCCCTATGGCTACACCTTC
.,TRBJ1-5,TRBV19,.,CASSPPLGDQPQHF,TGTGCCAGTAGTCCGCCTTTAGGCGATCAGCCCCAGCATTTT
.,TRBJ2-5,TRBV4-1,.,CASSQVAQETQYF,TGCGCCAGCAGCCAAGTCGCACAAGAGACCCAGTACTTC
.,TRBJ2-2,TRBV6-6,.,CASSYSQGAGELFF,TGTGCCAGCAGTTACTCCCAGGGCGCCGGGGAGCTGTTTTTT
.,TRBJ2-7,TRBV5-5,.,CASKEGQTYEQYF,TGTGCCAGCAAAGAGGGTCAGACCTACGAGCAGTACTTC
few,TRBJ1-3,TRBV7-6,.,CASSSLNPGPDGNTIYF,TGTGCCAGCAGCTCTCTCAACCCAGGGCCGGATGGAAACACCATATATTTT
.,TRBJ2-5,TRBV7-6,.,CASSYPYRSRETQYF,TGTGCCAGCAGCTACCCCTATAGGAGTCGGGAGACCCAGTACTTC
many,TRBJ1-1,TRBV7-2,TRBD1,CASSPGTAGAREAFF,TGTGCCAGCAGCCCAGGGACAGCAGGGGCCCGCGAAGCTTTCTTT
.,TRBJ2-5,TRBV11-2,TRBD2,CASSQTSGGRETQYF,TGTGCCAGCAGCCAGACTAGCGGGGGTAGAGAGACCCAGTACTTC
.,TRBJ2-7,TRBV4-3,TRBD2,CASSQMGRGSSYEQYF,TGCGCCAGCAGCCAAATGGGGCGGGGGAGCTCCTACGAGCAGTACTTC
.,TRBJ2-1,TRBV7-9,TRBD2,CASSLPVAGGNEQFF,TGTGCCAGCAGCCTCCCGGTAGCGGGCGGCAATGAGCAGTTCTTC
.,TRBJ1-1,TRBV7-2,TRBD1,CASKGDRRGDTEAFF,TGTGCCAGCAAAGGGGACAGGAGGGGGGACACTGAAGCTTTCTTT
few,TRBJ2-3,TRBV5-4,.,CASSSPVIVDTQYF,TGTGCCAGCAGCTCCCCTGTGATCGTGGATACGCAGTATTTT
many,TRBJ1-4,TRBV7-9,.,CASSSSVVNEKLFF,TGTGCCAGCAGCTCCTCGGTTGTAAATGAAAAACTGTTTTTT
many,TRBJ1-1,TRBV7-8,TRBD1,CASSWDRMNTEAFF,TGTGCCAGCAGCTGGGACAGAATGAACACTGAAGCTTTCTTT
few,TRBJ1-2,TRBV4-3,.,CASSQALTLGYGYTF,TGCGCCAGCAGCCAAGCTCTGACGCTTGGGTATGGCTACACCTTC